This TCR beta chain was sequenced in a study of cytomegalovirus exposure and HLA in healthy donors. Study-wide context: The roughly 700 first-cohort repertoires shared a platform with the approximately 110 validation repertoires, as reported in a later analysis. General study points: There were a few CMV-associated chains whose specificity for CMV antigens was confirmed in vitro. It was approximately 170 TCR beta chains that were listed as cytomegalovirus-associated. Generally TCR sequences proved uncommon, though certain public TCRs appeared in numerous donors.

To note about this clone: What it binds is not known.

Here immunoSEQ multiplex PCR was the method, and the copy in TCRdb shows in-frame clones only, minus some. This sample has roughly 350,000 clones, with just over 85% found just once. This CDR3 spans 16 amino acids. V was clipped by 5 bases and J by 8 bases, with 22 bases between them. Germline CDR1 and CDR2: LGHNA and YNFKEQ. The sequenced sample consisted of PBMCs. This TCR was recovered from a woman under 30 in good health and CMV-seronegative. V and J are TRBV4-2 and TRBJ2-1, with D perhaps matching TRBD2 (6 bases). This CDR3 is CASSKRAEIGADEQFF. DNA of the CDR3: TGTGCCAGCAGCAAGCGGGCCGAAATAGGGGCAGATGAGCAGTTCTTC.